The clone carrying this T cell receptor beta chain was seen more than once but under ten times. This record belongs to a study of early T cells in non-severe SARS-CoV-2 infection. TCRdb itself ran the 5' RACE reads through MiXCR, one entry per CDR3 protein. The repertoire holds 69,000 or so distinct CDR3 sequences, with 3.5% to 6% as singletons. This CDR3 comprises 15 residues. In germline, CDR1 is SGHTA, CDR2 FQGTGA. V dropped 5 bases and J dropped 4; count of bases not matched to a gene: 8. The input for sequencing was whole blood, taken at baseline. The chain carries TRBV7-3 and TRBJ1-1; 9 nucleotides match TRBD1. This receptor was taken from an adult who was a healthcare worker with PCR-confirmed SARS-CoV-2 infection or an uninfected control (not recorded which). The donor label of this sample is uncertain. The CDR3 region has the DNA TGTGCCAGCAGCGTCTACAGGGGGCTTTTCACTGAAGCTTTCTTT. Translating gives CASSVYRGLFTEAFF.